This TCR beta chain was recovered during a study of tumor and adjacent non-tumor tissue in lung cancer. About the study: Patients comprised about a dozen adenocarcinoma, a couple of squamous cell carcinoma and 1 small cell lung cancer. Findings and caveats of the study: Tumor repertoires had a smaller top 100 clone share than normal lung.

This sample's RNA came from whole unsorted tissue. A remark on this clonotype: Its target is unknown.

The CDR3 is 16 amino acids. Looked up from germline, CDR1 is SGHNT and CDR2 is YENEEA. The V end was cut by 9 bases, the J end by 9 bases, with 27 bases between. Three rounds of nested PCR, following a modified ARM-PCR protocol, produced the TCRbeta library. TCRdb used MiXCR to reprocess the multiplex PCR reads, holding one entry per CDR3 protein. The repertoire holds about 120,000 distinct CDR3 sequences, with approximately 80% as singletons. The sequence was collected from a man in his 70s with non-small cell lung cancer. The sequencing sample was made of lung tumor tissue. V and J are TRBV11-3 and TRBJ2-1, with a tentative D call TRBD2 (7 bases). This CDR3 is CASSLDPTGGMGEQFF. The CDR3 coding sequence is TGTGCCAGTAGTTTAGATCCCACGGGGGGCATGGGTGAGCAGTTCTTC.